This T cell receptor (beta chain) was sequenced in a study of T cells in Graves' hyperthyroidism and ophthalmopathy. RNA transcripts were the template for amplifying TCR beta CDR3 regions. HTBI primers were the set used in a first-round RT-PCR of the TCR CDR3. TCRdb re-derived calls from the multiplex PCR reads in MiXCR, one entry per CDR3 protein. The table lists about 610,000 distinct CDR3 sequences, around 15% of them singletons. The V end was cut by 8 bases, the J end by 5 bases, with 12 bases between. CDR1 and CDR2 from the germline V gene are SNHLY and FYNNEI. CDR3 length: 13 amino acids. The TCR was taken from a woman in her thirties or forties with Graves' ophthalmopathy. Sequenced input: blood. V usage is TRBV2 and J usage is TRBJ2-2, with D perhaps matching TRBD2 (7 bases). CDR3 DNA: TGTGCCAGCGGCGGGGGCGAAACCGGGGAGCTGTTTTTT. Amino acids: CASGGGETGELFF.